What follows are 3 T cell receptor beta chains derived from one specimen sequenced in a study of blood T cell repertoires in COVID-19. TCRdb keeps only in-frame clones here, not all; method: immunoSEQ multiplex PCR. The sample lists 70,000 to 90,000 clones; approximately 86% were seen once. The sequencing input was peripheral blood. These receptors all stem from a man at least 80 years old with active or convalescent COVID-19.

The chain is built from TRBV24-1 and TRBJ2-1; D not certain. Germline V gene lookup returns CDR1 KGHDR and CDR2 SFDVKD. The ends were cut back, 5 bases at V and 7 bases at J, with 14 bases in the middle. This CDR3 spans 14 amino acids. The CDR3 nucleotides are TGTGCCACCAGTGTTTGGAGTGCCTCAAATGAGCAGTTCTTC. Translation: CATSVWSASNEQFF.

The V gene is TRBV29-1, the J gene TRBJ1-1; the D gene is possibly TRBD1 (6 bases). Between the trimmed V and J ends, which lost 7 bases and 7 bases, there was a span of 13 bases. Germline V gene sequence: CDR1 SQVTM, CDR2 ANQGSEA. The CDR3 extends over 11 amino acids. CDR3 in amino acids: CSATDRFEAFF. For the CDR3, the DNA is TGCAGCGCCACTGACAGGTTTGAAGCTTTCTTT.

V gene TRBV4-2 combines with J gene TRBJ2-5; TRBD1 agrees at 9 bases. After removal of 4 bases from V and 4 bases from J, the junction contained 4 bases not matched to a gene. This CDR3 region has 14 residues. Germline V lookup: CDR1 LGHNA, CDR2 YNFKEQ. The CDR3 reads CASSPGQGVETQYF. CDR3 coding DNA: TGTGCCAGCAGCCCGGGACAGGGCGTAGAGACCCAGTACTTC.